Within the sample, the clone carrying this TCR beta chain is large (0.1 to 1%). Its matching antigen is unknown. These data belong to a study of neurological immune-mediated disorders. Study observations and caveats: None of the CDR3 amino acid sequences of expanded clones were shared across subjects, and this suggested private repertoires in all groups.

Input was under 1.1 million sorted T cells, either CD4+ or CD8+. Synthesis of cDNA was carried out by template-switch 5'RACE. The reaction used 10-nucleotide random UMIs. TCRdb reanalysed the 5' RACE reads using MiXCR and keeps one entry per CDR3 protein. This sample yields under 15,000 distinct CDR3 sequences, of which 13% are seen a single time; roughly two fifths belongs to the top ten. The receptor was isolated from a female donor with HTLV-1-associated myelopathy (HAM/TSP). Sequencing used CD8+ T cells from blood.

In DNA form, the CDR3 reads TGTGCCACCAGCTCAGCGGGGGGAGAGACCCAGTACTTC. Residues: CATSSAGGETQYF. The chain couples TRBV15 to TRBJ2-5; TRBD2 agrees at 9 bases. Germline V lookup: CDR1 LNHNV, CDR2 YYDKDF (reference sequence). V was clipped by 5 bases and J by 4 bases; unmatched bases: 2. This CDR3 has 13 residues.